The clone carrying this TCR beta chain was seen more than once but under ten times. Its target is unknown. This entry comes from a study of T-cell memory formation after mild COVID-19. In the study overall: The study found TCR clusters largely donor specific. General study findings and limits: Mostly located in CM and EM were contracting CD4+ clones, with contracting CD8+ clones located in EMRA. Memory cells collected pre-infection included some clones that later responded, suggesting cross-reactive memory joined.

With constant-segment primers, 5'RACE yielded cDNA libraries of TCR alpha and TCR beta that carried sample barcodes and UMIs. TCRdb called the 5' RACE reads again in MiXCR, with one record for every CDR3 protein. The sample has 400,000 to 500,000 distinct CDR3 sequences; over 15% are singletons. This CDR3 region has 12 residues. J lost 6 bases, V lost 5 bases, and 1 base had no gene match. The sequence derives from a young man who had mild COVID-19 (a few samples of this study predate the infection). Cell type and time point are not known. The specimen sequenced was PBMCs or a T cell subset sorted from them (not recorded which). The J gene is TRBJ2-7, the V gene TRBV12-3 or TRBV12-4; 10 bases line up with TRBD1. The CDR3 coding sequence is TGTGCCAGCAGTGACAGGGGGCTCGAGCAGTACTTC. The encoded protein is CASSDRGLEQYF.